Described below is a single TCR beta chain sequence and its context. As yet, its antigen is unknown. The sample originates from a study of graft-versus-host responses after intestinal transplantation. Study details: Transplants were multivisceral, liver-intestinal, or isolated intestinal. After anti-thymocyte globulin induction, recipients took tacrolimus and steroids for around three years.

The germline V and J ends were trimmed by 9 bases and 5 bases, with 17 bases remaining between them. This CDR3 has 13 residues. Germline values: CDR1 MNHNS, CDR2 SASEGT. Study findings and constraints: Those patients showing graft-donor T cell macrochimerism displayed high graft-versus-host to host-versus-graft clonal ratios in allografts.

Sequenced by immunoSEQ multiplex PCR; TCRdb stores in-frame clones only, minus some. The sample shows approximately 70,000 clones, 89% of them seen only once. The source is a human donor who received an intestinal transplant. The chain uses TRBV6-1 and TRBJ2-7; D remains ambiguous. This specimen consisted of unstimulated CD8+ T cells sorted from spleen or lymph node cells, obtained before intestinal transplant. The CDR3 nucleotides are TGTGCCAGTCGTTACGTAGAATCTAACGAGCAGTACTTC. Translated, it gives CASRYVESNEQYF.